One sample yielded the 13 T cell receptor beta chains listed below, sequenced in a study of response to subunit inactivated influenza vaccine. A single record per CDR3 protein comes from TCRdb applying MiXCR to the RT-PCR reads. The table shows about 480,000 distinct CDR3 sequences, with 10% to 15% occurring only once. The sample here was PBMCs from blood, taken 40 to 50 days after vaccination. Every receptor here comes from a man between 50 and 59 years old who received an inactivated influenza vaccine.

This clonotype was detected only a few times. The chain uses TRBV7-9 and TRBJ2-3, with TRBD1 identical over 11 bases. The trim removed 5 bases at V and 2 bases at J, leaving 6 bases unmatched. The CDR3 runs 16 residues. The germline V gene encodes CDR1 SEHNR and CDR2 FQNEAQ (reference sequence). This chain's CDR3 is CASSERTGGVTDTQYF. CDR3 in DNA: TGTGCCAGCAGCGAGAGGACAGGGGGCGTCACAGATACGCAGTATTTT.

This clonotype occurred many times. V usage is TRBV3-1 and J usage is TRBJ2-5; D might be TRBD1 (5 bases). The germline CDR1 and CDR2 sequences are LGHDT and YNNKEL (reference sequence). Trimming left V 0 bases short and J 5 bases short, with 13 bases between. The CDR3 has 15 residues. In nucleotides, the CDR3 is TGTGCCAGCAGCCAAGATGGGGCGGTTAGGGAGACCCAGTACTTC. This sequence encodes CASSQDGAVRETQYF.

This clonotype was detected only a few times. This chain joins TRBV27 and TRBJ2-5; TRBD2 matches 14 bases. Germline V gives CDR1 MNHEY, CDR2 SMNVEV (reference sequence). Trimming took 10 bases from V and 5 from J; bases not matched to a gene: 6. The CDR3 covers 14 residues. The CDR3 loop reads CATQGLAGVETQYF. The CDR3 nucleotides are TGTGCCACTCAGGGACTAGCGGGGGTGGAGACCCAGTACTTC.

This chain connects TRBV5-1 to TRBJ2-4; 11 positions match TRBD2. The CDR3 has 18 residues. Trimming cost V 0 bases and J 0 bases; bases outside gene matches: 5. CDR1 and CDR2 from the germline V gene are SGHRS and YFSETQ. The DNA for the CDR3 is TGCGCCAGCAGCTTGGATAGCGGGAGGGCCTCAGCCAAAAACATTCAGTACTTC. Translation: CASSLDSGRASAKNIQYF.

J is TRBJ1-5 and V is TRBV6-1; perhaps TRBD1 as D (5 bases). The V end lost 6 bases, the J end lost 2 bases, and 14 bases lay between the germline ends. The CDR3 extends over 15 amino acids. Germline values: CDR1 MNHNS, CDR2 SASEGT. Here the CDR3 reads CASRLGGEGNQPQHF. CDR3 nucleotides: TGTGCCAGCAGGTTGGGGGGAGAGGGCAATCAGCCCCAGCATTTT.

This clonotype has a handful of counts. This CDR3 is CASSFVAGGIGFEQFF. The CDR3 DNA reads TGTGCCAGCAGCTTCGTAGCGGGAGGGATCGGGTTTGAGCAGTTCTTC. This chain links TRBV7-3 with TRBJ2-1, with TRBD2 identical over 11 bases. J lost 9 bases, V lost 3 bases, and 10 bases had no gene match. Germline CDR1 SGHTA, CDR2 FQGTGA. This CDR3 region has 16 residues.

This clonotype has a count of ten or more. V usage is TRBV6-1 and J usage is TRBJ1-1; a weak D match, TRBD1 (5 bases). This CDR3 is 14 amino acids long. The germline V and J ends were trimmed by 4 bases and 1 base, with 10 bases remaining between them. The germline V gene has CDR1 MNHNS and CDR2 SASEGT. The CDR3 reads CASSVYRWNTEAFF. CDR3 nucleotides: TGTGCCAGCAGTGTTTACAGGTGGAACACTGAAGCTTTCTTT.

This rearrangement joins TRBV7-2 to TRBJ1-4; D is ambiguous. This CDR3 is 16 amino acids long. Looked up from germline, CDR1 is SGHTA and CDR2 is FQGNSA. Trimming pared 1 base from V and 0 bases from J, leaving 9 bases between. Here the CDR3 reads CASSLGSPATNEKLFF. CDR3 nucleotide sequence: TGTGCCAGCAGCTTAGGAAGCCCCGCAACTAATGAAAAACTGTTTTTT. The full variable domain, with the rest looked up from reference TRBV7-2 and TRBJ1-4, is GAGVSQSPSNKVTEKGKDVELRCDPISGHTALYWYRQSLGQGLEFLIYFQGNSAPDKSGLPSDRFSAERTGGSVSTLTIQRTQQEDSAVYLCASSLGSPATNEKLFFGSGTQLSVL.

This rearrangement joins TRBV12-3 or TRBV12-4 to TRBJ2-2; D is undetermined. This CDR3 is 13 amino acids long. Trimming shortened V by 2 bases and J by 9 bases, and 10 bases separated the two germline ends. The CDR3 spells CASSLNTRRELFF. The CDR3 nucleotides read TGTGCCAGCAGTTTAAATACGCGCCGGGAGCTGTTTTTT.

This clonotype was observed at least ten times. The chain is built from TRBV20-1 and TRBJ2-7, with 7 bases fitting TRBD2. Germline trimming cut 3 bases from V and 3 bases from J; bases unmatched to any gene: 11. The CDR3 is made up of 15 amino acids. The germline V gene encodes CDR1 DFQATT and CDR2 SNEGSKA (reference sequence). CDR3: CSASPMSGVNYEQYF. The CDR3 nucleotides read TGCAGTGCTAGCCCAATGAGCGGGGTTAACTACGAGCAGTACTTC.

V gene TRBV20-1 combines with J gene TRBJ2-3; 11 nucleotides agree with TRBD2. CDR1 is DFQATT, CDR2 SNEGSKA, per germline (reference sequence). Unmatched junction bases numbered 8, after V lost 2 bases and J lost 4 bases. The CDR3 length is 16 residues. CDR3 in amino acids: CSARSELAGGPDTQYF. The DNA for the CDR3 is TGCAGTGCTAGATCCGAGCTAGCGGGAGGTCCAGATACGCAGTATTTT.

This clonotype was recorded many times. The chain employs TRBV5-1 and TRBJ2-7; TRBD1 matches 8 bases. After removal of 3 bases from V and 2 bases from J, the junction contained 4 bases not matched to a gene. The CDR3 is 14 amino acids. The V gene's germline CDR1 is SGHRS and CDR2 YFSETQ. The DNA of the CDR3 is TGCGCCAGCAGCTGGGGGACAGGTACCTACGAGCAGTACTTC. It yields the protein CASSWGTGTYEQYF.

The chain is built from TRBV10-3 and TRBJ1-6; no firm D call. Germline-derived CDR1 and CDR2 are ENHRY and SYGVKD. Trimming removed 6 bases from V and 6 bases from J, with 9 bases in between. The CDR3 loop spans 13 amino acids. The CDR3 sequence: CAISQVSNSPLHF. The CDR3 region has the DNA TGTGCCATCAGCCAGGTTTCTAATTCACCCCTCCACTTT.